This T cell receptor (beta chain) was obtained from a study of shared clonotypes between healthy human individuals. Whole-study findings and limits: A handful of donors had about 5% of their naive CD4 clonotypes in common. Rarefaction exposed incomplete sorted-subset sequencing despite large depth. Read depth was anticipated to influence clonotype sharing among donors.

This CDR3 is built from 13 residues. V lost 3 bases to trimming and J lost 3 bases, with 8 bases between them. Germline V gene lookup returns CDR1 MNHEY and CDR2 SMNVEV (reference sequence). On this clone: Antigen: not known.

An assay was performed, and its level was deep. Repertoires were generated with immunoSEQ multiplex PCR, while TCRdb's copy carries only in-frame clones and drops some. The data contain around 510,000 clones, roughly 95% of them seen just once; the ten biggest clones take up nearly 0.065%. The J gene is TRBJ1-2, the V gene TRBV27; no definite D call. The TCR was taken from a woman in her 30s in good health. The sample comprised naive CD4+ T cells sorted from blood. Indicated subset: CD45RA+ positively selected. CDR3 sequence: CASSFNGHYGYTF. The CDR3 DNA is TGTGCCAGCAGTTTCAACGGACACTATGGCTACACCTTC.